This TCR beta chain was identified during a study of blood T cell repertoires in COVID-19. Turning to the study itself: Samples came from the United States, Italy and Spain, spanning acute and convalescent COVID-19.

CDR3 length equals 13 residues. Trimming shortened V by 0 bases and J by 8 bases, and 9 bases separated the two germline ends. Germline CDR1 reads SGDLS; CDR2 reads YYNGEE. How the authors handled the data: Amplification with reference gene primers provided the estimates of nucleated cell counts. The table came from immunoSEQ multiplex PCR; TCRdb's copy has only in-frame clones and leaves some out. The V and J calls and the clone size are those of that table, but D and trimming were determined from the DNA. This table holds roughly 95,000 clones, around 80% found once. The sequencing sample was made of peripheral blood. The rearrangement links TRBV9 to TRBJ2-1; possible D gene TRBD2, 5 bases. The source is a man older than 75 with acute or convalescent COVID-19. DNA for the CDR3: TGTGCCAGCAGCGTAGGGAGGAGCGATGAGCAGTTCTTC. The encoded protein is CASSVGRSDEQFF.